The T cell receptor (beta chain) described here comes from a study of T cells in Graves' hyperthyroidism and ophthalmopathy. Study-level background: Prior to any treatment, at the point of initial diagnosis, peripheral blood was collected.

About this clonotype itself: What it binds is unknown.

The V end lost 5 bases, the J end lost 5 bases, and 18 bases lay between the germline ends. This CDR3 contains 15 residues. Germline V CDR1 and CDR2: MNHEY, SVGAGI. The diagnostic basis comprised clinical symptoms, serum thyroxine and TRAb, thyroid ultrasound and orbital computed tomography. Study-wide findings and caveats: A model using 13 V-J features told ophthalmopathy apart from stable hyperthyroidism.

Amplification yielded TCR beta CDR3 regions, with RNA transcripts as the source. The HTBI primer set served for first-round RT-PCR of the TCR CDR3. A single record per CDR3 protein comes from TCRdb applying MiXCR to the multiplex PCR reads. The data contain nearly 750,000 distinct CDR3 sequences, roughly a third of them singletons. Sample: blood. The rearrangement uses TRBV6-5 and TRBJ1-1; a possible D gene is TRBD1 (6 bases). The TCR originated in a woman in her 40s with Graves' hyperthyroidism. The CDR3 region is CASSRGARGVTEAFF. CDR3 DNA: TGTGCCAGCAGTCGGGGGGCGCGGGGCGTAACTGAAGCTTTCTTT.